This T cell receptor beta chain was profiled in a study of identical twins. Using its own MiXCR run on the 5' RACE reads, TCRdb lists one record per CDR3 protein. The table lists around 510,000 distinct CDR3 sequences, roughly an eighth of them singletons. A few counts support this clonotype. The antigen remains unidentified. Study results and limitations: Excess sharing between twins was weaker in beta out-of-frame sequences. Abundant beta clonotypes from cord blood bore fewer insertions; memory repertoires lacked this pattern. Models predicted too little out-of-frame TCR alpha sharing in monozygotic twins.

Germline CDR1 and CDR2: DFQATT and SNEGSKA (reference sequence). The junction had 8 bases not matched to a gene; V was cut back by 1 base and J by 3 bases. There are 17 residues in the CDR3. This sample was shared with a second study, whose subject was yellow fever vaccine responses in identical twins. From that study: Vaccine-induced T cell responses in twins were reportedly observed to appear partly convergent, partly personalized.

This clonotype was sampled from a woman in her late teens or twenties in good health. The specimen was CD4+ T cells sorted from blood. The chain uses TRBV20-1 and TRBJ2-3; TRBD2 aligns across 12 bases. The CDR3 here is CSARGFGLAGPTDTQYF. CDR3 DNA: TGCAGTGCTAGAGGCTTTGGACTAGCGGGACCGACAGATACGCAGTATTTT.